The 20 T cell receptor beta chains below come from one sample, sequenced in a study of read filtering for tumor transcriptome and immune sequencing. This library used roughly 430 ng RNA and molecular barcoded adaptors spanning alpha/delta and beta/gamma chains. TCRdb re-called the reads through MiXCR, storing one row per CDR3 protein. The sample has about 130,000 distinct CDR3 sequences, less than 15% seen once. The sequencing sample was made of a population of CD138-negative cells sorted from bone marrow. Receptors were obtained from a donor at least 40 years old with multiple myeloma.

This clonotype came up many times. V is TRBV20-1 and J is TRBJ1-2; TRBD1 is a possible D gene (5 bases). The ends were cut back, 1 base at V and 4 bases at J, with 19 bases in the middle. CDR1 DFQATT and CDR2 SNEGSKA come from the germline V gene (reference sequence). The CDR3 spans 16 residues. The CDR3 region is CSARGAWDRRFYGYTF. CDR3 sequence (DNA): TGCAGTGCTAGAGGCGCGTGGGACCGCCGATTCTATGGCTACACCTTC.

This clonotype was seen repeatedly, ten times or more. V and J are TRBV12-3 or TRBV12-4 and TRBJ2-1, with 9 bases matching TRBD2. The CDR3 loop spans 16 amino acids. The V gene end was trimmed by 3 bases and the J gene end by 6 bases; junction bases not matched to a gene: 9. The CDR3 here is CASSFRRREGLNEQFF. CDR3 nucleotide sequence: TGTGCCAGCAGTTTCAGAAGGCGGGAGGGCCTCAATGAGCAGTTCTTC.

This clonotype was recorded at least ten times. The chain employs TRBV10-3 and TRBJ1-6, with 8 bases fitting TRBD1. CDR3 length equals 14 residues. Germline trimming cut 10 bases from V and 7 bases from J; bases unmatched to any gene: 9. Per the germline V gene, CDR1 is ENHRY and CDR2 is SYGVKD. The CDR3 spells CATGQGAMNSPLHF. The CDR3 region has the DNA TGTGCCACCGGGCAGGGGGCGATGAATTCACCCCTCCACTTT.

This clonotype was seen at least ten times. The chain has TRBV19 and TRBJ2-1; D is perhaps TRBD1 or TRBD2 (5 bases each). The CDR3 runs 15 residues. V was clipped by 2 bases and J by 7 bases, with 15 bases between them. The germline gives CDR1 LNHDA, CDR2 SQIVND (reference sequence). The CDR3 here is CASSIYSGPNNEQFF. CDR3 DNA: TGTGCCAGTAGTATATACTCGGGGCCGAATAATGAGCAGTTCTTC. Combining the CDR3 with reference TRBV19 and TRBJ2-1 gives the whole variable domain DGGITQSPKYLFRKEGQNVTLSCEQNLNHDAMYWYRQDPGQGLRLIYYSQIVNDFQKGDIAEGYSVSREKKESFPLTVTSAQKNPTAFYLCASSIYSGPNNEQFFGPGTRLTVL.

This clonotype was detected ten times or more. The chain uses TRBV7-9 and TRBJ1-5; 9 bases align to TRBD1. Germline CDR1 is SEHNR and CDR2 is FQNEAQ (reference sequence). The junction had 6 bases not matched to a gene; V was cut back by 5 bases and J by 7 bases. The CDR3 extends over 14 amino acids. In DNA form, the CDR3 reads TGTGCCAGCAGCCCCAGGGGGACAGGGCAGCCCCAGCATTTT. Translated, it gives CASSPRGTGQPQHF.

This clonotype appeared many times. The DNA for the CDR3 is TGTGCCAGCAGCTACCCTACTAGCGGACAAGAGACCCAGTACTTC. This encodes CASSYPTSGQETQYF. The chain employs TRBV11-2 and TRBJ2-5; 8 bases align to TRBD2. The CDR3 has 15 amino acids. Trimming at V came to 4 bases and at J to 2 bases, leaving 6 bases not matched to a gene. Per germline, CDR1 SGHAT and CDR2 FQNNGV. The variable domain in full, with the rest retrieved from reference TRBV11-2 and TRBJ2-5, is EAGVAQSPRYKIIEKRQSVAFWCNPISGHATLYWYQQILGQGPKLLIQFQNNGVVDDSQLPKDRFSAERLKGVDSTLKIQPAKLEDSAVYLCASSYPTSGQETQYFGPGTRLLVL.

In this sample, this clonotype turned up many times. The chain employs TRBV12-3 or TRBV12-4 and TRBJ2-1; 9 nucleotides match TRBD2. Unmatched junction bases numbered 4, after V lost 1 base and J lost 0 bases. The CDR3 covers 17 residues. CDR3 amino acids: CASSLEGSGSSYNEQFF. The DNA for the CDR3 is TGTGCCAGCAGTTTAGAGGGTAGCGGGAGCTCCTACAATGAGCAGTTCTTC.

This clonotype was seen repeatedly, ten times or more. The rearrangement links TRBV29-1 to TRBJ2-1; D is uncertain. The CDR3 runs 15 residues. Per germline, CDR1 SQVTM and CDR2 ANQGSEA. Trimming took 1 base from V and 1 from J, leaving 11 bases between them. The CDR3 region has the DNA TGCAGCGTTGAAGGGGGAATCCGGTCCTACAATGAGCAGTTCTTC. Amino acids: CSVEGGIRSYNEQFF.

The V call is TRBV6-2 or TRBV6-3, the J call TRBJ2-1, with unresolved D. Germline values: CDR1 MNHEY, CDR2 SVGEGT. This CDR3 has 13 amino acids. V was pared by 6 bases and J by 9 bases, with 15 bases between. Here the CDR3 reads CASRKPASGEQFF. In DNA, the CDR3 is TGTGCCAGCAGGAAACCCGCGTCGGGTGAGCAGTTCTTC.

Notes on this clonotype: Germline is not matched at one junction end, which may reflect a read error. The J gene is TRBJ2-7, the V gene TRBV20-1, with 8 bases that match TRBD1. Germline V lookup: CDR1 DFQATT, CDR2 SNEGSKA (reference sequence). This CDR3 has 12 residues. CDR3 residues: CSASKSSSDRVF. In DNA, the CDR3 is TGCAGTGCTAGTAAATCCTCCTCGGACAGGGTGTTC.

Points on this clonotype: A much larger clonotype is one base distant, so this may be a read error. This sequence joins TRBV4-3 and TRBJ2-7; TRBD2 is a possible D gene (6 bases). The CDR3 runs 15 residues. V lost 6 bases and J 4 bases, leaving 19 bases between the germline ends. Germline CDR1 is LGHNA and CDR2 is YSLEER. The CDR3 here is CASSLSSDPWYEQYF. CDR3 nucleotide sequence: TGCGCCAGCAGTCTTTCTAGCGACCCATGGTACGAGCAGTACTTC.

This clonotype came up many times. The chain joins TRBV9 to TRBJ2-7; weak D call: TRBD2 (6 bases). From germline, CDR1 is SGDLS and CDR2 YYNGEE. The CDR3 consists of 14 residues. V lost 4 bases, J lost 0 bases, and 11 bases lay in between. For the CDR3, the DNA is TGTGCCAGCAGCCCCGGGAGACTCTCCTACGAGCAGTACTTC. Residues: CASSPGRLSYEQYF.

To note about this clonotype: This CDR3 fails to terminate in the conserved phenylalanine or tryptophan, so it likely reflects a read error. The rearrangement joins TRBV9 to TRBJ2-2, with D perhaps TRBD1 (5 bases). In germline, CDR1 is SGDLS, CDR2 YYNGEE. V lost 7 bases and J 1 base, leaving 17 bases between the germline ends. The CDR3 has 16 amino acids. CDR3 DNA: TGTGCCAGCTCAAGCACCAAAGGGGAGAACACCGGGGAGCTGTTTTCT. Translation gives CASSSTKGENTGELFS.

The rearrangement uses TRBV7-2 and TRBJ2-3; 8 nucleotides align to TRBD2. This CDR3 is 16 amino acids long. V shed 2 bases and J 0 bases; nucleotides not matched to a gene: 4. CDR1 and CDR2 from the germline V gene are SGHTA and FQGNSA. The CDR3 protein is CASSLMAGGSTDTQYF. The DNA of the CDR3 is TGTGCCAGCAGCTTAATGGCGGGAGGTAGCACAGATACGCAGTATTTT.

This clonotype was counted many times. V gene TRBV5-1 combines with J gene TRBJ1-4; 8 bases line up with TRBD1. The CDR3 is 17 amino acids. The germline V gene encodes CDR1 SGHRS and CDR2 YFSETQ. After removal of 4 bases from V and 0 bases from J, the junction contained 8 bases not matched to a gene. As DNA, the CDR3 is TGCGCCAGCAGCCCAAGGACAGGGTGGACAACTAATGAAAAACTGTTTTTT. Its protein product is CASSPRTGWTTNEKLFF.

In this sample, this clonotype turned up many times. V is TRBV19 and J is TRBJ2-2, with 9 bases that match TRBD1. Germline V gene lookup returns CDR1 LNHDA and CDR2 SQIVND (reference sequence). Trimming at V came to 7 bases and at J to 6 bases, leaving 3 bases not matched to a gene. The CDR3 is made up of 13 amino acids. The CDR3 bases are TGTGCCAGTATAGGACAGGGGTCCGGGGAGCTGTTTTTT. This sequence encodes CASIGQGSGELFF.

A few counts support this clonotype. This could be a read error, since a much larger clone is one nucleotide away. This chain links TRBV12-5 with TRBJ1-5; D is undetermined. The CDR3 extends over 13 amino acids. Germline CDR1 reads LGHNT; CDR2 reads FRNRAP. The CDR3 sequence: CANGFDSNQPQHF. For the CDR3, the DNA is TGTGCTAATGGTTTCGACAGCAATCAGCCCCAGCATTTT.

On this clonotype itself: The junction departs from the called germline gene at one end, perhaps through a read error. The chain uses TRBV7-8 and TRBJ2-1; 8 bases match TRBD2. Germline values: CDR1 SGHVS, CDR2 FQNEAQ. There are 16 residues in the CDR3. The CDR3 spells CASSLVQRTSTNEQSF. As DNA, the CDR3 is TGTGCCAGCAGCTTGGTTCAGAGGACTAGCACCAATGAGCAGTCCTTC.

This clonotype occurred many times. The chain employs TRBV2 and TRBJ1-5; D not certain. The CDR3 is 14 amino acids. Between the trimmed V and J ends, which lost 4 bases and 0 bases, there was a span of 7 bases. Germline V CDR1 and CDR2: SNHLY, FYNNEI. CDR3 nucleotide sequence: TGTGCCAGCAGTGCGGAAGGTAGCAATCAGCCCCAGCATTTT. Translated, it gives CASSAEGSNQPQHF.

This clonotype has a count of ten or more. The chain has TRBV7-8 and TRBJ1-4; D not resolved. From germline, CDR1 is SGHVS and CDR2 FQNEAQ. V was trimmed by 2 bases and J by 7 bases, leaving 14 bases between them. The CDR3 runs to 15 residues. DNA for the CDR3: TGTGCCAGCAGCTTAAACTCCCTGCTGAGTGAAAAACTGTTTTTT. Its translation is CASSLNSLLSEKLFF.